One sample yielded the 24 T cell receptor beta chains listed below, sequenced in a study of siplizumab effects on memory and regulatory T cells. The table came from immunoSEQ multiplex PCR; TCRdb's copy has only in-frame clones and leaves some out. The data contain tens of thousands of clones, roughly 88% of them singletons. The sequenced sample was Tregs sorted from blood. The receptors derive from a human donor in good health.

The chain has TRBV6-5 and TRBJ1-4; D may be TRBD1 (6 bases). V gave up 0 bases and J gave up 12 bases, with 14 bases separating them. The germline V gene encodes CDR1 MNHEY and CDR2 SVGAGI. The length of the CDR3 is 14 residues. This CDR3 reads CASSYSAWGAELFF. The CDR3 DNA reads as TGTGCCAGCAGTTACTCCGCCTGGGGGGCTGAACTGTTTTTT.

This clone turned up a few times. This sequence joins TRBV4-2 and TRBJ2-1; 8 bases line up with TRBD2. The germline gives CDR1 LGHNA, CDR2 YNFKEQ. The CDR3 totals 20 residues. Germline trimming cut 3 bases from V and 1 base from J; bases unmatched to any gene: 17. The CDR3 protein is CASSQGNGLAWLGSYNEQFF. The CDR3, as DNA: TGTGCCAGCAGCCAGGGCAACGGACTAGCTTGGCTTGGTTCCTACAATGAGCAGTTCTTC.

The genes are TRBV6-1 and TRBJ2-2; 9 nucleotides match TRBD2. The CDR3 has 14 residues. Germline assignment: CDR1 MNHNS and CDR2 SASEGT. The junction had 10 bases not matched to a gene; V was cut back by 11 bases and J by 6 bases. CDR3 sequence (DNA): TGTGCCGCTCGATCTAGCGGGACCCCCGGGGAGCTGTTTTTT. Translated: CAARSSGTPGELFF.

This chain uses TRBV6-6 with TRBJ2-1, with TRBD2 matching over 11 bases. Germline V lookup: CDR1 MNHNY, CDR2 SVGAGI (reference sequence). V dropped 6 bases and J dropped 4; count of bases not matched to a gene: 5. The CDR3 loop spans 15 amino acids. CDR3 sequence reads: CASRAGTSGYNEQFF. The CDR3 region has the DNA TGTGCCAGCAGGGCCGGGACTAGCGGATACAATGAGCAGTTCTTC.

The chain carries TRBV6-6 and TRBJ2-6; D call uncertain. The CDR3 extends over 16 amino acids. V was clipped by 5 bases and J by 2 bases, with 13 bases between them. Germline values: CDR1 MNHNY, CDR2 SVGAGI (reference sequence). The CDR3 DNA reads as TGTGCCAGCAGTGGAACAGCGCCCCCTGGGGCCAACGTCCTGACTTTC. This gives the protein CASSGTAPPGANVLTF.

The rearrangement uses TRBV7-2 and TRBJ2-1, with 7 bases aligning to TRBD2. V lost 7 bases and J lost 0; bases outside the gene matches: 6. CDR1 is SGHTA and CDR2 is FQGNSA in the germline V gene. This CDR3 comprises 15 residues. CDR3 coding DNA: TGTGCCAGCACTGGCGGGAGCACCTCCTACAATGAGCAGTTCTTC. It encodes CASTGGSTSYNEQFF.

The J gene is TRBJ2-3, the V gene TRBV30; D tentatively reads TRBD1 or TRBD2 (5 bases each). The germline CDR1 and CDR2 sequences are GTSNPN and SVGIG (reference sequence). Trimming took 7 bases from V and 6 from J, leaving 23 bases between them. There are 15 residues in the CDR3. The CDR3 loop is CAFADWDRSLDTQYF. The CDR3 nucleotides read TGTGCCTTTGCGGATTGGGACCGGAGTCTGGATACGCAGTATTTT.

V gene TRBV7-9 combines with J gene TRBJ2-3; D not certain. Germline V gene data show CDR1 as SEHNR and CDR2 as FQNEAQ (reference sequence). V lost 5 bases, J lost 2 bases, and 5 bases lay in between. This CDR3 is 12 amino acids long. CDR3 in amino acids: CASSTYTDTQYF. The CDR3 bases are TGTGCCAGCAGCACATACACAGATACGCAGTATTTT.

This clone came up a few times. The chain employs TRBV27 and TRBJ1-2; 9 nucleotides align to TRBD1. The CDR3 is 16 amino acids. J gave up 9 bases and V 0 bases, and 11 bases lay outside the gene matches. The V gene's germline CDR1 is MNHEY and CDR2 SMNVEV (reference sequence). CDR3 DNA sequence: TGTGCCAGCAGTTTATCAACCGGGACAGGGTCGGTTAGCTACACCTTC. It yields the protein CASSLSTGTGSVSYTF.

V and J are TRBV7-2 and TRBJ2-3; D gene ambiguous. This CDR3 spans 14 amino acids. The germline V and J ends were trimmed by 1 base and 1 base, with 6 bases remaining between them. Germline lookup yields CDR1 SGHTA and CDR2 FQGNSA. CDR3 nucleotides: TGTGCCAGCAGCTTAGACACCCGCACAGATACGCAGTATTTT. Translating gives CASSLDTRTDTQYF.

This chain's CDR3 is CASSFGRDSQFF. DNA for the CDR3: TGTGCCAGCAGCTTCGGGCGGGACTCGCAGTTCTTC. This chain connects TRBV7-9 to TRBJ2-1, with D possibly TRBD2 on 6 matching bases. CDR1 SEHNR and CDR2 FQNEAQ come from the germline V gene (reference sequence). V was cut by 3 bases and J by 12 bases, with 12 bases left in between. The CDR3 is 12 residues long. Filled out from reference TRBV7-9 and TRBJ2-1, the complete variable domain reads DTGVSQNPRHKITKRGQNVTFRCDPISEHNRLYWYRQTLGQGPEFLTYFQNEAQLEKSRLLSDRFSAERPKGSFSTLEIQRTEQGDSAMYLCASSFGRDSQFFGPGTRLTVL.

The chain recombines TRBV29-1 with TRBJ2-1; weak D call: TRBD1 (6 bases). This CDR3 has 13 amino acids. The germline V gene encodes CDR1 SQVTM and CDR2 ANQGSEA. Trimming stripped 5 bases from V and 2 bases from J, with 10 bases between. The CDR3 reads CSVSRTAYNEQFF. The CDR3 DNA reads TGCAGCGTTTCCCGGACAGCCTACAATGAGCAGTTCTTC.

This chain joins TRBV5-5 and TRBJ2-1; TRBD2 matches at 14 bases. The germline V gene encodes CDR1 SGHKS and CDR2 YYEKEE (reference sequence). V lost 1 base, J lost 7 bases, and 13 bases stayed unmatched. CDR3 length: 19 amino acids. The DNA of the CDR3 is TGTGCCAGCAGCTTGAAGGCGAGGTTCGGGACTAGCGGGAGTAATGAGCAGTTCTTC. It codes for CASSLKARFGTSGSNEQFF.

The chain employs TRBV19 and TRBJ2-6; 8 nucleotides line up with TRBD1. CDR1 and CDR2 (germline): LNHDA, SQIVND (reference sequence). The CDR3 consists of 17 residues. V shed 6 bases, J shed 0 bases, and the junction held 7 bases outside the gene matches. The CDR3 coding sequence is TGTGCCAGTAGGACCGGGACAGGAATCTCTGGGGCCAACGTCCTGACTTTC. Translating gives CASRTGTGISGANVLTF.

The chain links TRBV10-2 to TRBJ1-1; D is possibly TRBD1 (6 bases). The germline V gene encodes CDR1 WSHSY and CDR2 SAAADI. V was cut by 5 bases and J by 0 bases, with 7 bases left in between. CDR3 length: 13 amino acids. The CDR3 is CASSQGMNTEAFF. For the CDR3, the DNA is TGCGCCAGCAGTCAGGGGATGAACACTGAAGCTTTCTTT.

The V and J genes are TRBV6-1 and TRBJ1-2; no clear D. The V gene lost 6 bases and the J gene lost 4 bases, with 15 bases spanning the gap. Per germline, CDR1 MNHNS and CDR2 SASEGT. The CDR3 runs 14 residues. The CDR3 sequence is CASRMDAGSYGYTF. Written as DNA, the CDR3 is TGTGCCAGCAGGATGGATGCAGGAAGCTATGGCTACACCTTC.

This clone occurred once. CDR3 DNA sequence: TGTGCCAGCACCCCTCGCGAGGGGCGGAACTACGAGCAGTACTTC. The encoded protein is CASTPREGRNYEQYF. The V call is TRBV21-1, the J call TRBJ2-7. TRBV21-1 represents a pseudogene. The CDR3 has 15 residues.

The chain recombines TRBV28 with TRBJ2-2; TRBD2 matches 8 bases. The junction had 7 bases not matched to a gene; V was cut back by 7 bases and J by 3 bases. Germline CDR1 is MDHEN and CDR2 is SYDVKM. The CDR3 consists of 15 residues. The CDR3 sequence is CASNRGGGYTGELFF. CDR3 sequence (DNA): TGTGCCAGCAACCGGGGGGGCGGGTACACCGGGGAGCTGTTTTTT.

The gene calls are TRBV5-1 and TRBJ2-2, with D unresolved. Deletions cut 3 bases from V and 5 bases from J, with 20 bases between. The CDR3 spans 17 residues. CDR1 SGHRS and CDR2 YFSETQ come from the germline V gene. CDR3 residues: CASSSFGGRSRTGELFF. The CDR3 coding sequence is TGCGCCAGCAGCTCCTTTGGCGGCAGGAGCCGAACCGGGGAGCTGTTTTTT.

Only a few counts were recorded for this clone. The V gene is TRBV28, the J gene TRBJ1-1, with 8 bases lining up with TRBD1. The CDR3 is made up of 16 amino acids. Germline CDR1 is MDHEN and CDR2 is SYDVKM. V lost 6 bases to trimming and J lost 3 bases; unmatched junction nucleotides: 12. The CDR3 region is CASSPRGRVMDTEAFF. The CDR3 nucleotides read TGTGCCAGCAGCCCCAGGGGGCGCGTTATGGACACTGAAGCTTTCTTT.

The chain recombines TRBV4-1 with TRBJ2-3; D might be TRBD1 or TRBD2, each matching 5 bases. The CDR3 runs to 14 residues. Germline V gives CDR1 MGHRA, CDR2 YSYEKL. Between the trimmed V and J ends, which lost 2 bases and 7 bases, there was a span of 13 bases. CDR3 loop: CASSQIRGAYTQYF. DNA for the CDR3: TGCGCCAGCAGCCAAATACGAGGGGCCTATACGCAGTATTTT.

This clone was counted only a few times. V usage is TRBV6-5 and J usage is TRBJ1-1; TRBD1 matches 7 bases. This CDR3 is built from 14 residues. V lost 6 bases to trimming and J lost 0 bases; unmatched junction nucleotides: 4. Germline CDR1 and CDR2: MNHEY and SVGAGI. The chain's CDR3 is CASSRQGVNTEAFF. The CDR3 region has the DNA TGTGCCAGCAGCCGACAGGGAGTGAACACTGAAGCTTTCTTT.

The rearrangement links TRBV2 to TRBJ2-5; 8 bases map to TRBD2. The trim removed 8 bases at V and 2 bases at J, leaving 10 bases unmatched. The CDR3 covers 15 residues. Germline-derived CDR1 and CDR2 are SNHLY and FYNNEI. CDR3 DNA sequence: TGTGCCAGCTTTAGCGGGATGAGGTTTCAAGAGACCCAGTACTTC. Amino acid sequence: CASFSGMRFQETQYF. The full variable domain, its missing parts supplied by reference TRBV2 and TRBJ2-5, is EPEVTQTPSHQVTQMGQEVILRCVPISNHLYFYWYRQILGQKVEFLVSFYNNEISEKSEIFDDQFSVERPDGSNFTLKIRSTKLEDSAMYFCASFSGMRFQETQYFGPGTRLLVL.

The chain is built from TRBV5-1 and TRBJ2-3; D unclear. Germline V CDR1 and CDR2: SGHRS, YFSETQ. The CDR3 runs to 13 residues. V was trimmed by 6 bases and J by 3 bases, leaving 11 bases between them. CDR3 residues: CASKVRLTDTQYF. CDR3 coding DNA: TGCGCCAGCAAGGTACGACTGACAGATACGCAGTATTTT.